These 30 T cell receptor beta chains originate from one sample sequenced in a study of shared clonotypes between healthy human individuals. Produced via immunoSEQ multiplex PCR; TCRdb's table is partial and in-frame only. The sample records about 1.1 million clones, approximately 77% being singletons. The sample comprised memory CD4+ T cells from PBMCs. Subset specified: CD45RA-negative fraction. These receptors came from a man between 18 and 35 years old in good health. Some clones in this sample may be carry-over from other donors' samples.

The gene calls are TRBV7-6 and TRBJ2-7; possibly TRBD1 for D (7 bases). V was pared by 5 bases and J by 6 bases, with 17 bases between. CDR1 and CDR2 (germline): SGHVS, FNYEAQ. CDR3 size: 14 residues. In DNA, the CDR3 is TGTGCCAGCAGCGGGGGGACAAGGGGGCCCGAGCAGTACTTC. Translation: CASSGGTRGPEQYF.

The J gene is TRBJ1-1, the V gene TRBV6-6; possible D gene TRBD1, 5 bases. Per germline, CDR1 MNHNY and CDR2 SVGAGI (reference sequence). V was pared by 6 bases and J by 5 bases, with 13 bases between. The CDR3 totals 13 residues. The CDR3 DNA sequence: TGTGCCAGCAGGAAGCAGGGCGGGACTGAAGCTTTCTTT. Translating it yields CASRKQGGTEAFF.

This chain uses TRBV28 with TRBJ1-3, with 9 nucleotides matching TRBD1. After removal of 5 bases from V and 5 bases from J, the junction contained 10 bases not matched to a gene. Germline V gene lookup returns CDR1 MDHEN and CDR2 SYDVKM. The CDR3 runs to 16 residues. CDR3 in amino acids: CASSALRDRVRNTIYF. CDR3 DNA sequence: TGTGCCAGCAGTGCTCTCCGGGACAGGGTGAGAAACACCATATATTTT. The variable domain in full, completed from reference TRBV28 and TRBJ1-3, reads DVKVTQSSRYLVKRTGEKVFLECVQDMDHENMFWYRQDPGLGLRLIYFSYDVKMKEKGDIPEGYSVSREKKERFSLILESASTNQTSMYLCASSALRDRVRNTIYFGEGSWLTVV.

Comments on this clone: Other DNA sequences within the sample encode an identical CDR3. The chain uses TRBV5-1 and TRBJ2-6; D is unresolved. The CDR3 loop spans 15 amino acids. From germline, CDR1 is SGHRS and CDR2 YFSETQ. The germline V and J ends were trimmed by 1 base and 0 bases, with 5 bases remaining between them. CDR3 sequence reads: CASSLPDSGANVLTF. CDR3 sequence (DNA): TGCGCCAGCAGCTTGCCTGACTCTGGGGCCAACGTCCTGACTTTC.

The CDR3 DNA is TGTGCCAGCAGCTTGGGGTATCAAGAGACCCAGTACTTC. Translating gives CASSLGYQETQYF. V gene TRBV5-4 combines with J gene TRBJ2-5; no clear D gene. The length of the CDR3 is 13 residues. CDR1 and CDR2 from the germline V gene are SGHNT and YYREEE (reference sequence). Trimming left V 0 bases short and J 2 bases short, with 5 bases between. Using reference TRBV5-4 and TRBJ2-5 for the parts outside the CDR3, the full variable domain is ETGVTQSPTHLIKTRGQQVTLRCSSQSGHNTVSWYQQALGQGPQFIFQYYREEENGRGNFPPRFSGLQFPNYSSELNVNALELDDSALYLCASSLGYQETQYFGPGTRLLVL.

The rearrangement uses TRBV6-6 and TRBJ2-2, with 7 bases that match TRBD1. Trimming cost V 5 bases and J 8 bases; bases outside gene matches: 5. CDR3 length equals 13 residues. Germline assignment: CDR1 MNHNY and CDR2 SVGAGI (reference sequence). CDR3 in DNA: TGTGCCAGCAGTACCGGGACAGCAGGGGAGCTGTTTTTT. It is translated as CASSTGTAGELFF.

V usage is TRBV30 and J usage is TRBJ2-5; tentatively, D is TRBD1 (8 bases). Trimming took 1 base from V and 6 from J, leaving 27 bases between them. There are 18 residues in the CDR3. In germline, CDR1 is GTSNPN, CDR2 SVGIG (reference sequence). CDR3 residues: CAWSEIGGARGREKTQYF. The DNA for the CDR3 is TGTGCCTGGAGTGAAATTGGGGGGGCCAGGGGGCGCGAAAAGACCCAGTACTTC. Based on the CDR3 plus reference TRBV30 and TRBJ2-5, the full variable domain is SQTIHQWPATLVQPVGSPLSLECTVEGTSNPNLYWYRQAAGRGLQLLFYSVGIGQISSEVPQNLSASRPQDRQFILSSKKLLLSDSGFYLCAWSEIGGARGREKTQYFGPGTRLLVL.

Regarding this clone: This sample also contains other DNA sequences that code for the same CDR3. V gene TRBV27 combines with J gene TRBJ1-5; D unclear. The CDR3 covers 14 residues. CDR1 and CDR2 (germline): MNHEY, SMNVEV (reference sequence). The ends were cut back, 2 bases at V and 0 bases at J, with 5 bases in the middle. DNA of the CDR3: TGTGCCAGCAGTTTAGGGGATAGCAATCAGCCCCAGCATTTT. Its translation is CASSLGDSNQPQHF.

This clone was found once. The chain joins TRBV6-1 to TRBJ2-1; D perhaps matches TRBD2 (6 bases). Looked up from germline, CDR1 is MNHNS and CDR2 is SASEGT. This CDR3 has 15 residues. The ends were cut back, 8 bases at V and 4 bases at J, with 18 bases in the middle. CDR3 in DNA: TGTGCCAGCGTCCGGCCGGGAGCTATGTACAATGAGCAGTTCTTC. Protein product: CASVRPGAMYNEQFF.

The gene calls are TRBV27 and TRBJ2-7; D possibly corresponds to TRBD1 (6 bases). Trimming stripped 4 bases from V and 7 bases from J, with 17 bases between. The CDR3 sequence is 14 residues long. From germline, CDR1 is MNHEY and CDR2 SMNVEV (reference sequence). This chain's CDR3 is CASSSTGFLGEQYF. The DNA of the CDR3 is TGTGCCAGCAGTTCAACAGGGTTTCTCGGTGAGCAGTACTTC.

CDR3 region: CASRADYSTDTQYF. Here the CDR3 DNA reads TGTGCCAGCAGGGCGGACTACAGCACAGATACGCAGTATTTT. V usage is TRBV2 and J usage is TRBJ2-3; TRBD2 might be the D (6 bases). From germline, CDR1 is SNHLY and CDR2 FYNNEI. V was trimmed by 6 bases and J by 0 bases, leaving 10 bases between them. This CDR3 comprises 14 residues.

This clone appeared once. The chain combines TRBV11-1 with TRBJ2-7; 9 bases align to TRBD2. V shed 5 bases, J shed 7 bases, and the junction held 9 bases outside the gene matches. Germline CDR1 SGHAT, CDR2 FQDESV (reference sequence). The CDR3 is 14 residues long. DNA of the CDR3: TGTGCCAGCAGCCCCCAAGCGGGGGGTTTGGAGCAGTACTTC. Protein product: CASSPQAGGLEQYF.

This chain's CDR3 is CASSEPQGMGEQYF. The CDR3, as DNA: TGTGCCAGCAGTGAGCCACAGGGGATGGGCGAGCAGTACTTC. This chain connects TRBV2 to TRBJ2-7; 7 bases line up with TRBD1. CDR3 length equals 14 residues. Germline V gene data show CDR1 as SNHLY and CDR2 as FYNNEI. V lost 3 bases and J lost 6; bases outside the gene matches: 8.

This clone was seen at least ten times. The CDR3 protein is CASSRTGIGDTQYF. CDR3 nucleotide sequence: TGTGCCAGCAGTCGGACGGGCATCGGAGATACGCAGTATTTT. The V and J genes are TRBV7-3 and TRBJ2-3, with D hard to call. The length of the CDR3 is 14 residues. The germline V gene has CDR1 SGHTA and CDR2 FQGTGA. Between the trimmed V and J ends, which lost 6 bases and 5 bases, there was a span of 15 bases.

The genes are TRBV27 and TRBJ2-1; 12 bases align to TRBD2. Germline V gene data show CDR1 as MNHEY and CDR2 as SMNVEV (reference sequence). The CDR3 is 16 residues long. Trimming removed 6 bases from V and 7 bases from J; junction bases left unmatched: 10. The CDR3 DNA sequence: TGTGCCAGCAGACCTTTGACTAGCGGGAGTAAAAATGAGCAGTTCTTC. Its protein product is CASRPLTSGSKNEQFF.

This chain uses TRBV4-2 with TRBJ2-2; D is ambiguous. V was trimmed by 1 base and J by 6 bases, leaving 18 bases between them. Germline CDR1 and CDR2: LGHNA and YNFKEQ. This CDR3 has 17 amino acids. Written as DNA, the CDR3 is TGTGCCAGCAGCCAAGCCGGGCCCTATCCATTACCCGGGGAGCTGTTTTTT. It specifies CASSQAGPYPLPGELFF.

This sequence joins TRBV19 and TRBJ1-1, with D perhaps matching TRBD1 (5 bases). V gave up 5 bases and J gave up 1 base, with 14 bases separating them. This CDR3 comprises 15 residues. Looked up from germline, CDR1 is LNHDA and CDR2 is SQIVND (reference sequence). The chain's CDR3 is CASSLRRGANTEAFF. CDR3 nucleotides: TGTGCCAGTAGTCTAAGGAGGGGAGCGAACACTGAAGCTTTCTTT.

The gene calls are TRBV11-3 and TRBJ1-1; D is undetermined. The ends were cut back, 3 bases at V and 7 bases at J, with 12 bases in the middle. The CDR3 sequence is 13 residues long. Germline V CDR1 and CDR2: SGHNT, YENEEA. The CDR3 protein is CASSFSPGGEAFF. CDR3 bases: TGTGCCAGCAGCTTCTCGCCCGGAGGTGAAGCTTTCTTT.

This clone was counted a few times. The chain links TRBV30 to TRBJ2-2; D is ambiguous. CDR3 length: 12 amino acids. CDR1 and CDR2 (germline): GTSNPN, SVGIG (reference sequence). Trimming took off 4 bases at V and 5 bases at J, with 8 bases between the two ends. The CDR3 DNA reads TGTGCCTGGAAGGGTCAAACCGGGGAGCTGTTTTTT. Its protein is CAWKGQTGELFF.

This chain links TRBV9 with TRBJ2-1; 9 bases fit TRBD2. The V and J ends lost 4 bases and 5 bases, in that order; junction bases with no gene match: 7. This CDR3 spans 15 amino acids. The germline V gene encodes CDR1 SGDLS and CDR2 YYNGEE. The CDR3 region is CASSPRRLADNEQFF. The CDR3 coding sequence is TGTGCCAGCAGCCCCAGGAGACTAGCGGACAATGAGCAGTTCTTC. The variable domain in full, completed from reference TRBV9 and TRBJ2-1, reads DSGVTQTPKHLITATGQRVTLRCSPRSGDLSVYWYQQSLDQGLQFLIQYYNGEERAKGNILERFSAQQFPDLHSELNLSSLELGDSALYFCASSPRRLADNEQFFGPGTRLTVL.

CDR3 amino acids: CASSRAGTSEQYF. In DNA, the CDR3 is TGTGCCAGCAGTCGTGCCGGGACATCCGAGCAGTACTTC. The chain couples TRBV25-1 to TRBJ2-7, with D possibly TRBD1 on 6 matching bases. V was shortened by 5 bases and J by 6 bases, with 14 bases between the two germline ends. Germline lookup yields CDR1 MGHDK and CDR2 SYGVNS. There are 13 residues in the CDR3.

This clone was found once. This chain links TRBV9 with TRBJ2-4; 8 bases are shared with TRBD1. After removal of 0 bases from V and 5 bases from J, the junction contained 4 bases not matched to a gene. The CDR3 sequence is 15 residues long. CDR1 is SGDLS, CDR2 YYNGEE, per germline. The CDR3 DNA is TGTGCCAGCAGCGTAGCTGGACAGGGACAAAACATTCAGTACTTC. This codes for CASSVAGQGQNIQYF.

The V and J genes are TRBV7-6 and TRBJ1-5; no definite D call. Germline V CDR1 and CDR2: SGHVS, FNYEAQ. The CDR3 spans 15 residues. V was clipped by 0 bases and J by 1 base, with 7 bases between them. CDR3 region: CASSLARGSNQPQHF. The CDR3 DNA is TGTGCCAGCAGCTTAGCGCGAGGAAGCAATCAGCCCCAGCATTTT.

The rearrangement joins TRBV21-1 to TRBJ2-5; the listed D gene, TRBD2, was not tested against the DNA. TRBV21-1 is designated a pseudogene. There are 14 residues in the CDR3. The CDR3, as DNA: TGTGCCAGCAGCAAAGGACTAGCGGGAGAGACCCAGTACTTC. Translation gives CASSKGLAGETQYF.

The chain combines TRBV5-1 with TRBJ2-7; a weak D match, TRBD1 (7 bases). Germline loops: CDR1 SGHRS, CDR2 YFSETQ. The CDR3 has 18 residues. V lost 1 base and J 7 bases, leaving 27 bases between the germline ends. The CDR3 is CASSLTGSIQGRRREQYF. In DNA form, the CDR3 reads TGCGCCAGCAGCTTGACCGGCTCGATACAGGGGAGGAGGAGGGAGCAGTACTTC.

V usage is TRBV15 and J usage is TRBJ2-7; possibly TRBD2 for D (6 bases). V was pared by 3 bases and J by 3 bases, with 12 bases between. Germline CDR1 LNHNV, CDR2 YYDKDF (reference sequence). This CDR3 contains 14 residues. The CDR3 spells CATSRGLVDYEQYF. The CDR3 nucleotides are TGTGCCACCAGCAGGGGACTGGTTGACTACGAGCAGTACTTC.

The CDR3 is CASSVVSSGSVDTQYF. CDR3 bases: TGTGCCAGCAGCGTAGTTAGTAGCGGGAGCGTGGATACGCAGTATTTT. The chain is built from TRBV9 and TRBJ2-3, with 9 bases matching TRBD2. The CDR3 sequence is 16 residues long. Losses at the gene ends were 0 bases for V and 6 bases for J; bases not matched to a gene: 8. Germline V CDR1 and CDR2: SGDLS, YYNGEE.

This clone was picked up a small number of times. The V call is TRBV7-2, the J call TRBJ2-5, with 8 bases matching TRBD1. The CDR3 is 15 amino acids. V shed 3 bases and J 1 base; nucleotides not matched to a gene: 4. Germline loops: CDR1 SGHTA, CDR2 FQGNSA. The CDR3 DNA sequence: TGTGCCAGCAGCTTCCAAGGACAGGGCCAAGAGACCCAGTACTTC. Protein: CASSFQGQGQETQYF. The full variable domain, its missing parts supplied by reference TRBV7-2 and TRBJ2-5, is GAGVSQSPSNKVTEKGKDVELRCDPISGHTALYWYRQSLGQGLEFLIYFQGNSAPDKSGLPSDRFSAERTGGSVSTLTIQRTQQEDSAVYLCASSFQGQGQETQYFGPGTRLLVL.

V usage is TRBV4-1 and J usage is TRBJ2-3, with 9 nucleotides matching TRBD2. After removal of 0 bases from V and 1 base from J, the junction contained 8 bases not matched to a gene. This CDR3 contains 18 residues. Germline V CDR1 and CDR2: MGHRA, YSYEKL. CDR3 residues: CASSQDYGGRAGTDTQYF. The CDR3 DNA follows: TGCGCCAGCAGCCAAGATTACGGCGGGAGGGCCGGCACAGATACGCAGTATTTT.

The genes are TRBV29-1 and TRBJ2-7; D remains ambiguous. Germline V gene data show CDR1 as SQVTM and CDR2 as ANQGSEA. The ends were cut back, 4 bases at V and 5 bases at J, with 12 bases in the middle. This CDR3 contains 12 residues. CDR3 nucleotide sequence: TGCAGCGTTGGGTGGGGTGGCGACGAGCAGTACTTC. It translates to CSVGWGGDEQYF.